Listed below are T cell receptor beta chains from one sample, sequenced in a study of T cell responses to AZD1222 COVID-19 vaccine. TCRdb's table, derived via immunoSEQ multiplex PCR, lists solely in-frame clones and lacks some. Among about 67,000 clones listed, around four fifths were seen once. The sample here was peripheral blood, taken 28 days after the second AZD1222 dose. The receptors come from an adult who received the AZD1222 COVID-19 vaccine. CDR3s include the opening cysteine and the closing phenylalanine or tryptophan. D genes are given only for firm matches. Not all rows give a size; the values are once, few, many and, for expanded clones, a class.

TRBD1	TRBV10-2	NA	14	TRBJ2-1	CASYWDRGTNEQFF	TGCGCCAGTTATTGGGACAGGGGAACCAATGAGCAGTTCTTC
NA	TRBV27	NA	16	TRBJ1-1	CASSLFSRMGNTEAFF	TGTGCCAGCAGTTTATTTTCGCGGATGGGGAACACTGAAGCTTTCTTT
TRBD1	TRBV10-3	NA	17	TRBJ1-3	CAISDRRQGNSGNTIYF	TGTGCCATCAGCGACCGGCGACAGGGGAACTCTGGAAACACCATATATTTT
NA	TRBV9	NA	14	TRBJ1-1	CASSVDLMNTEAFF	TGTGCCAGCAGCGTAGACCTCATGAACACTGAAGCTTTCTTT
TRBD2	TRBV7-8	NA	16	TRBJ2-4	CASSLLAGGQKNIQYF	TGTGCCAGCAGCTTACTAGCGGGGGGGCAGAAAAACATTCAGTACTTC
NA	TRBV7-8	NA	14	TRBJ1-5	CASSLSGADQPQHF	TGTGCCAGCAGCTTATCAGGGGCGGATCAGCCCCAGCATTTT
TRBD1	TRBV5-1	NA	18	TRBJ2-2	CASSLYRGTGGRSGELFF	TGCGCCAGCAGCCTGTATCGGGGGACAGGGGGCCGGTCCGGGGAGCTGTTTTTT
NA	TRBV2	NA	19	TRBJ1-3	CASNKKETTYTTSGNTIYF	TGTGCCAGCAACAAAAAGGAGACAACTTATACAACCTCTGGAAACACCATATATTTT
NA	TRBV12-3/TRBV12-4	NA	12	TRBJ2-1	CASSLQYNEQFF	TGTGCCAGCAGTTTACAGTACAATGAGCAGTTCTTC
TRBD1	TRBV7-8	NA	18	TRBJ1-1	CASIKQPGQVLMNTEAFF	TGTGCCAGCATCAAACAACCGGGACAGGTCCTTATGAACACTGAAGCTTTCTTT
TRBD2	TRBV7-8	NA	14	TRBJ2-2	CASSLPRGAGELFF	TGTGCCAGCAGCCTACCCCGGGGGGCCGGGGAGCTGTTTTTT
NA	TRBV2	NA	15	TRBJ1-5	CASSVTGISNQPQHF	TGTGCCAGCAGTGTGACAGGCATCAGCAATCAGCCCCAGCATTTT
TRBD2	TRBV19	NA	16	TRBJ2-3	CASAQTSGGARDTQYF	TGTGCCAGTGCTCAGACTAGCGGGGGGGCCAGAGATACGCAGTATTTT
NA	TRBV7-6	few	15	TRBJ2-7	CASSLGGGSSYEQYF	TGTGCCAGCAGCTTAGGCGGGGGCAGCTCCTACGAGCAGTACTTC
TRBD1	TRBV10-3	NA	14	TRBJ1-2	CAIAEGTVNYGYTF	TGTGCCATCGCAGAAGGGACAGTGAACTATGGCTACACCTTC
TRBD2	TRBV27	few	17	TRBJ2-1	CASSEIKTSGGLNEQFF	TGTGCCAGCAGCGAAATTAAGACTAGCGGGGGTCTCAATGAGCAGTTCTTC
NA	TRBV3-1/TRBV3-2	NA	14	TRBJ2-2	CASSQAANTGELFF	TGTGCCAGCAGCCAAGCAGCAAACACCGGGGAGCTGTTTTTT
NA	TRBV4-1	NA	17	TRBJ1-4	CASSQDLSTTTNEKLFF	TGCGCCAGCAGCCAAGATCTATCCACAACAACTAATGAAAAACTGTTTTTT
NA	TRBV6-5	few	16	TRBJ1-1	CASSYGLAGTNTEAFF	TGTGCCAGCAGTTACGGTCTGGCGGGAACAAACACTGAAGCTTTCTTT
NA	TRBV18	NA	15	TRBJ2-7	CASSPPGGIRHEQYF	TGTGCCAGCTCACCACCGGGGGGAATTAGGCACGAGCAGTACTTC
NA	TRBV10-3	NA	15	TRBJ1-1	CAISVGVGMDTEAFF	TGTGCCATCAGCGTAGGGGTAGGAATGGACACTGAAGCTTTCTTT
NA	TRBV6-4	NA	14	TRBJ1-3	CASSEDGEGNTIYF	TGTGCCAGCAGTGAGGATGGAGAGGGGAACACCATATATTTT
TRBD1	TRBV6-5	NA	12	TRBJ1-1	CASGDRVTEAFF	TGTGCCAGCGGGGACAGGGTCACTGAAGCTTTCTTT
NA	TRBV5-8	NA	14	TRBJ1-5	CASSWGRINQPQHF	TGTGCCAGCAGTTGGGGAAGGATAAATCAGCCCCAGCATTTT
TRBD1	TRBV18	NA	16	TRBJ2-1	CASSGERDSSYNEQFF	TGTGCCAGCTCAGGAGAGAGGGACAGCTCCTACAATGAGCAGTTCTTC
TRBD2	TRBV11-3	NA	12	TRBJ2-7	CASSFSGTEQYF	TGTGCCAGCAGCTTTAGCGGGACCGAGCAGTACTTC
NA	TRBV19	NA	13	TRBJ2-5	CASSWSPRETQYF	TGTGCCAGTAGCTGGTCTCCGCGGGAGACCCAGTACTTC
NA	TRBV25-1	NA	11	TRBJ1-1	CASSDALLAFF	TGTGCCAGCAGTGACGCCCTTTTGGCTTTCTTT